The rows below give T cell receptor beta chains drawn from one sample of a study of blood T cell repertoires in COVID-19. Assay: immunoSEQ multiplex PCR; the TCRdb copy retains only in-frame clones and omits some. The sample lists about 290,000 clones; around four fifths were seen once. The sequenced material came from peripheral blood. The receptors stem from a woman aged 50 to 60 with active or convalescent COVID-19. Each CDR3 is given without its conserved first and last residue. The order of the fields is J gene, V gene, CDR3 length, D gene, clone size, CDR3 protein. A D gene is named only where the DNA matches it firmly. Size is omitted from some rows. Given values are once, few, many or a class for expanded clones.

TRBJ2-5,TRBV7-6,14,TRBD1,few,ASSLRPTGSTETQY
TRBJ1-5,TRBV10-3,11,TRBD1,NA,ATRGQFNQPQH
TRBJ1-5,TRBV2,16,NA,NA,ASDITYQDSYSNQPQH
TRBJ1-1,TRBV5-4,16,TRBD1,NA,ASSPGPGQGARYTEAF
TRBJ2-1,TRBV28,13,TRBD1,NA,ASEVQGASYNEQF
TRBJ1-2,TRBV6-2/TRBV6-3,15,TRBD1,NA,ASSYSGRQGLSYGYT
TRBJ1-4,TRBV28,11,NA,NA,ASHGGLNEKLF
TRBJ2-6,TRBV5-1,15,TRBD2,NA,ASSFSGTTSGANVLT
TRBJ2-7,TRBV11-3,11,TRBD2,once,ASSLERDQQQY
TRBJ2-1,TRBV6-5,9,NA,NA,ASSYSREQF
TRBJ2-7,TRBV7-9,14,NA,NA,ASSSTTSRRGLEQY
TRBJ2-1,TRBV28,13,NA,NA,ASSPGLYPNNEQF
TRBJ1-3,TRBV19,12,NA,NA,ASTPLLSGNTIY
TRBJ1-1,TRBV11-2,13,NA,NA,ASSFPGGAETEAF
TRBJ2-2,TRBV5-1,14,TRBD2,NA,ASSLPSGRASGELF
TRBJ2-5,TRBV7-9,13,NA,NA,ASSSAPGRTETQY
TRBJ1-2,TRBV20-1,10,NA,NA,SASRAGAGYT
TRBJ2-7,TRBV6-5,11,NA,once,ASIPDSGREQY
TRBJ1-1,TRBV7-9,11,NA,NA,ASSSQLNTEAF
TRBJ2-1,TRBV3-1/TRBV3-2,14,TRBD2,NA,ASSSRLSGRFNEQF
TRBJ2-7,TRBV5-1,15,NA,NA,ASSLAGGSGSSYEQY
TRBJ1-1,TRBV27,12,TRBD1,NA,ASNRDRVDTEAF
TRBJ1-4,TRBV10-3,11,NA,once,AIKGEQNEKLF
TRBJ1-5,TRBV2,13,TRBD1,many,ASRADRGSYQPQH
TRBJ2-5,TRBV2,12,TRBD2,NA,ASRGSGGWETQY
TRBJ1-1,TRBV2,12,TRBD1,once,ASIGTGGHTEAF
TRBJ2-7,TRBV5-5,10,TRBD1,NA,ASSQTGVEQY
TRBJ2-1,TRBV7-9,13,TRBD1,NA,ASSSGQGSYNEQF
TRBJ1-3,TRBV18,13,NA,NA,ASSPLADSGNTIY
TRBJ1-1,TRBV28,14,TRBD1,NA,ASSQGGLGDPFEAF
TRBJ1-2,TRBV5-1,12,NA,few,ASSFGDMVGGYT
TRBJ1-3,TRBV3-1/TRBV3-2,13,NA,NA,ASSPRIPSGNTIY
TRBJ1-6,TRBV28,15,NA,few,ASSQRTRGGYNSPLH
TRBJ1-6,TRBV30,10,NA,NA,AWSPSKSPLH
TRBJ2-1,TRBV15,13,TRBD1,NA,ATSTDRGPYNEQF
TRBJ2-3,TRBV27,12,TRBD2,NA,ASSLREGPYTQY
TRBJ2-1,TRBV19,11,TRBD1,NA,ASSIEPTGRQF
TRBJ1-5,TRBV11-2,13,TRBD1,NA,ASSPGQGINQPQH
TRBJ2-7,TRBV6-2/TRBV6-3,13,TRBD2,NA,ASSWGLAVTYEQY
TRBJ2-7,TRBV3-1/TRBV3-2,11,TRBD2,NA,ASSQDDGREQY
TRBJ1-2,TRBV7-9,12,TRBD1,NA,ASSLETGVYGYT
TRBJ2-7,TRBV7-8,9,NA,many,ASSPGYEQY
TRBJ1-2,TRBV30,10,NA,NA,AWTQALYGYT
TRBJ2-2,TRBV10-2,19,TRBD1,NA,ASSESFRWDSVQANTGELF
TRBJ2-7,TRBV28,9,NA,NA,LCGTAYEQY
TRBJ2-2,TRBV7-3,13,NA,few,ASSLLGARTGELF
TRBJ2-1,TRBV19,16,TRBD2,NA,ASKHTGTSGRTYNEQF
TRBJ1-2,TRBV6-5,13,TRBD1,NA,ASSLSEQGENGYT
TRBJ2-7,TRBV11-3,11,NA,NA,ASSFQGRHEQY
TRBJ2-3,TRBV6-1,13,TRBD2,few,ASSDPGLALDTQY
TRBJ2-7,TRBV4-1,13,TRBD1,NA,ASSQVDRGAYEQY